What follows describes a single T cell receptor beta chain. Generated by immunoSEQ multiplex PCR, the TCRdb table keeps only in-frame clones and is missing some. This repertoire shows more than 70,000 clones, roughly 89% found once; its top ten account for around 1.5%. This sample stems from a study of OX40 agonist ivuxolimab in advanced cancers. Looked up from germline, CDR1 is SGHAT and CDR2 is FQDESV (reference sequence). Trimming shortened V by 7 bases and J by 5 bases, and 14 bases separated the two germline ends. The CDR3 is 13 amino acids. The starting material was CD4+ or CD8+ T cells sorted from blood, obtained in a trial of the OX40 agonist ivuxolimab. This receptor was taken from an adult with an advanced solid tumor such as melanoma, head and neck, liver or kidney cancer. The V call is TRBV11-1, the J call TRBJ1-2; tentative D call: TRBD1 (5 bases). The CDR3 here is CASICQGWYGYTF. As DNA, the CDR3 is TGTGCCAGCATATGCCAGGGTTGGTATGGCTACACCTTC.